A selection of T cell receptor beta chains follows, all from one sample in a study of low-dose radiotherapy and immunotherapy resistance in tumors. TCRdb itself ran the reads through MiXCR, one entry per CDR3 protein. The sample lists about 100,000 distinct CDR3 sequences; less than 25% were seen once. The sequences come from PBMCs, collected after low-dose radiotherapy plus immunotherapy. All receptors derive from a male donor with prostate cancer. CDR3s include the opening cysteine and the closing phenylalanine or tryptophan. The D gene is left open where the match is weak. Rows give clone size only sometimes, using once, few, many, or a class for an expanded clone.

TRBJ2-2	TRBV19	many	NA	CASSLTRDPSTGELFF	TGTGCCAGTAGCCTGACCCGGGACCCTTCCACCGGGGAGCTGTTTTTT
TRBJ2-7	TRBV28	NA	NA	CASSFHSTGLYEQYF	TGTGCCAGCAGTTTTCACTCGACAGGCCTTTACGAGCAGTACTTC
TRBJ1-2	TRBV10-2	many	TRBD1	CASSESDRGRRSF	TGCGCCAGCAGTGAGTCCGACAGGGGGCGACGGTCCTTC
TRBJ1-2	TRBV29-1	many	NA	CSVPGRYGYTF	TGCAGCGTCCCCGGGAGGTATGGCTACACCTTC
TRBJ2-7	TRBV5-1	NA	TRBD2	CASRAVASGKGQQYF	TGCGCCAGCAGAGCGGTCGCTAGCGGGAAAGGGCAACAGTACTTC
TRBJ2-1	TRBV12-3/TRBV12-4	many	NA	CASSFTSGGNNEQFF	TGTGCCAGCAGTTTTACTTCTGGAGGGAACAATGAGCAGTTCTTC
TRBJ2-4	TRBV12-3/TRBV12-4	many	TRBD1	CASSLTGGQNIQYF	TGTGCCAGCAGCCTGACAGGGGGTCAAAACATTCAGTACTTC
TRBJ1-1	TRBV12-3/TRBV12-4	NA	TRBD1	CASSFQGVDTEAFF	TGTGCCAGCAGTTTTCAGGGGGTTGACACTGAAGCTTTCTTT
TRBJ2-3	TRBV20-1	many	NA	CSARGQIDTDTQYF	TGCAGTGCTAGAGGGCAGATAGACACAGATACGCAGTATTTT
TRBJ2-3	TRBV5-6	NA	NA	CASSLGAMPAPDTQYF	TGTGCCAGCAGCTTGGGAGCGATGCCAGCCCCAGATACGCAGTATTTT
TRBJ2-7	TRBV13	many	TRBD2	CASSPPERGAYEQYF	TGTGCCAGCAGCCCCCCGGAGCGGGGGGCCTACGAGCAGTACTTC
TRBJ2-3	TRBV4-1	NA	TRBD2	CASSPGLAGRNTQYF	TGCGCCAGCAGCCCGGGACTAGCGGGGAGGAATACGCAGTATTTT
TRBJ2-7	TRBV10-3	many	TRBD2	CAISRLAGAYEQYF	TGTGCCATCAGCCGTCTAGCGGGGGCCTACGAGCAGTACTTC
TRBJ1-5	TRBV5-6	many	NA	CASSPRFSNQPQHF	TGTGCCAGCAGCCCTAGATTCAGCAATCAGCCCCAGCATTTT
TRBJ1-6	TRBV5-5	NA	NA	CASSFASGTSNSPLHF	TGTGCCAGCAGCTTTGCCTCCGGGACAAGTAATTCACCCCTCCACTTT
TRBJ2-3	TRBV5-4	NA	NA	CASSLVVSGADTQYF	TGTGCCAGCAGCTTGGTCGTCAGTGGGGCAGATACGCAGTATTTT
TRBJ1-1	TRBV7-9	many	TRBD1	CATAGQGDEAFF	TGTGCCACCGCAGGACAGGGGGATGAAGCTTTCTTT
TRBJ2-7	TRBV3-1	many	NA	CASSTRDGEQYF	TGTGCCAGCAGCACGCGGGACGGCGAGCAGTACTTC
TRBJ2-1	TRBV13	NA	TRBD2	CASSLGAILAGGPNEQFF	TGTGCCAGCAGCTTAGGGGCCATACTAGCGGGGGGGCCCAATGAGCAGTTCTTC
TRBJ2-7	TRBV5-1	many	TRBD2	CASSIGPGLAGTSYEQYF	TGCGCCAGCAGCATAGGACCAGGACTAGCGGGGACATCCTACGAGCAGTACTTC
TRBJ2-2	TRBV29-1	many	TRBD1	CSADRGGTGELFF	TGCAGCGCTGACAGGGGAGGAACCGGGGAGCTGTTTTTT
TRBJ2-7	TRBV5-1	NA	NA	CASSLGGTDSREQYF	TGCGCCAGCAGCTTGGGAGGGACGGACTCTCGGGAGCAGTACTTC
TRBJ2-7	TRBV19	many	TRBD2	CASSISSGSSYEQYF	TGTGCCAGTAGCATCTCTAGCGGGAGCTCCTACGAGCAGTACTTC
TRBJ2-3	TRBV6-2/TRBV6-3	many	TRBD1	CASSEIPGQGFSDTQYF	TGTGCCAGCAGTGAGATTCCGGGACAGGGGTTTTCGGATACGCAGTATTTT
TRBJ2-7	TRBV7-6	many	TRBD2	CASSPSSSAGGGYEQYF	TGTGCCAGCAGCCCGTCCTCGTCCGCGGGGGGTGGCTACGAGCAGTACTTC
TRBJ2-7	TRBV2	many	TRBD1	CASLNRGTYEQYF	TGTGCCAGTCTAAACAGGGGGACTTACGAGCAGTACTTC
TRBJ2-7	TRBV7-6	many	NA	CASSLYGGRDEQYF	TGTGCCAGCAGCTTATACGGGGGGCGCGACGAGCAGTACTTC
TRBJ2-3	TRBV5-4	few	TRBD2	CATSTGGGADTQYF	TGTGCCACCTCTACCGGGGGGGGGGCGGATACGCAGTATTTT
TRBJ2-7	TRBV20-1	many	NA	CSASRQGGYEQYF	TGCAGTGCTAGTCGTCAGGGGGGCTACGAGCAGTACTTC
TRBJ2-2	TRBV14	many	NA	CASSQEWAAGELFF	TGTGCCAGCAGCCAAGAGTGGGCCGCCGGGGAGCTGTTTTTT
TRBJ2-1	TRBV30	many	TRBD2	CALVSGGAPSYNEQFF	TGTGCCTTAGTATCGGGGGGGGCCCCCTCCTACAATGAGCAGTTCTTC
TRBJ2-7	TRBV20-1	NA	TRBD1	CSARGVGQGVNYEQYF	TGCAGTGCTAGAGGAGTGGGACAGGGGGTAAATTACGAGCAGTACTTC
TRBJ2-4	TRBV11-2	many	TRBD2	CASSFPWGLAGGQAKNIQYF	TGTGCCAGCAGCTTTCCCTGGGGACTAGCGGGGGGGCAAGCCAAAAACATTCAGTACTTC
TRBJ1-5	TRBV2	many	NA	CASSEALGTLGGNQPQHF	TGTGCCAGCAGTGAAGCGCTCGGGACACTTGGGGGCAATCAGCCCCAGCATTTT
TRBJ2-5	TRBV11-2	many	NA	CASSLGQKWETQYF	TGTGCCAGCAGCTTAGGGCAAAAATGGGAGACCCAGTACTTC
TRBJ2-3	TRBV6-5	once	NA	CASIPGGGTDTQYF	TGTGCCAGCATCCCCGGGGGCGGCACAGATACGCAGTATTTT
TRBJ2-7	TRBV29-1	many	NA	CSAPPRGSSYEQYF	TGCAGTGCACCCCCGCGGGGCAGTTCCTACGAGCAGTACTTC
TRBJ2-3	TRBV7-9	many	TRBD2	CATTSGGPHLQYF	TGTGCCACCACGAGCGGGGGGCCCCATCTGCAGTATTTT
TRBJ2-5	TRBV21-1	many	NA	CASVATGDQETQYF	TGTGCCAGCGTCGCTACAGGAGACCAAGAGACCCAGTACTTC
TRBJ1-2	TRBV5-8	many	NA	CASSSDGGDYGYTF	TGTGCCAGCAGCTCCGACGGCGGGGACTATGGCTACACCTTC
TRBJ1-1	TRBV7-9	many	NA	CASSSRGPLEAFF	TGTGCCAGCAGCTCACGAGGGCCATTGGAAGCTTTCTTT
TRBJ2-3	TRBV4-2	many	NA	CASSQEGPGGTDTQYF	TGTGCCAGCAGCCAGGAAGGGCCGGGGGGCACAGATACGCAGTATTTT
TRBJ2-1	TRBV11-1	many	NA	CASSLAGGPGGEQFF	TGTGCCAGCAGCTTAGCGGGGGGCCCCGGGGGTGAGCAGTTCTTC
TRBJ2-6	TRBV4-2	NA	TRBD1	CASSPGDSSGANVLTF	TGTGCCAGCAGCCCAGGGGACAGCTCTGGGGCCAACGTCCTGACTTTC
TRBJ2-3	TRBV27	many	NA	CASSFRGASTDTQYF	TGTGCCAGCAGTTTCCGCGGGGCGAGCACAGATACGCAGTATTTT
TRBJ1-5	TRBV23-1	NA	NA	CASSQWAERGTAPAFFFF	NA
TRBJ2-2	TRBV6-5	NA	TRBD2	CASSLHYKPTSGGADTGELFF	TGTGCCAGCTCTCTGCACTATAAGCCGACTAGCGGGGGGGCTGACACCGGGGAGCTGTTTTTT
TRBJ2-2	TRBV10-3	NA	NA	CAISEGSLGTGELFF	TGTGCCATCAGTGAGGGGTCCCTAGGCACCGGGGAGCTGTTTTTT